The 17 T cell receptor beta chains below come from one sample, sequenced in a study of cytomegalovirus exposure and HLA in healthy donors. PCR was performed using 60 Vbeta and 13 Jbeta primers. The data were produced by immunoSEQ multiplex PCR, yet TCRdb's version contains in-frame clones alone and is incomplete. This table has about 190,000 clones, around 79% appearing once. Sequencing was performed on PBMCs. The source is a woman in her fifties or sixties in good health and CMV-seronegative.

The genes are TRBV2 and TRBJ2-7; D is unresolved. This CDR3 is 15 amino acids long. V was trimmed by 8 bases and J by 0 bases, leaving 17 bases between them. CDR1 and CDR2 from the germline V gene are SNHLY and FYNNEI. CDR3 protein: CASALGRLRSYEQYF. For the CDR3, the DNA is TGTGCCAGCGCCCTGGGCAGGCTACGCTCCTACGAGCAGTACTTC.

This clone has a single count. This rearrangement joins TRBV27 to TRBJ1-2; possibly TRBD1 for D (6 bases). Germline V CDR1 and CDR2: MNHEY, SMNVEV (reference sequence). Trimming stripped 3 bases from V and 2 bases from J, with 7 bases between. The CDR3 has 13 amino acids. As DNA, the CDR3 is TGTGCCAGCAGTTTCCAGGGGAACTATGGCTACACCTTC. Protein product: CASSFQGNYGYTF.

The chain uses TRBV18 and TRBJ1-1; a possible D gene is TRBD1 (5 bases). This CDR3 contains 15 residues. With 4 bases removed from V and 1 base from J, the gap between germline ends came to 13 bases. In germline, CDR1 is KGHSH, CDR2 LQKENI. In DNA, the CDR3 is TGTGCCAGCTCACGCGGACAAGGCACGAACACTGAAGCTTTCTTT. It yields the protein CASSRGQGTNTEAFF.

This clone was seen a few times. J is TRBJ2-6 and V is TRBV7-9, with D unresolved. In germline, CDR1 is SEHNR, CDR2 FQNEAQ (reference sequence). This CDR3 spans 14 amino acids. V was trimmed by 3 bases and J by 0 bases, leaving 3 bases between them. CDR3 amino acids: CASSFYSGANVLTF. The DNA for the CDR3 is TGTGCCAGCAGCTTCTACTCTGGGGCCAACGTCCTGACTTTC.

The CDR3 loop is CASSSGTSGRFSYNEQFF. In nucleotides, the CDR3 is TGTGCCAGCAGCTCAGGGACTAGCGGGAGGTTTTCCTACAATGAGCAGTTCTTC. The V gene is TRBV11-3, the J gene TRBJ2-1; 15 bases are a match to TRBD2. J was trimmed by 1 base and V by 4 bases; bases with no gene match: 5. This CDR3 has 18 amino acids. Germline CDR1 and CDR2: SGHNT and YENEEA.

The chain employs TRBV27 and TRBJ2-7; D might be TRBD2 (5 bases). The length of the CDR3 is 12 residues. V was clipped by 7 bases and J by 3 bases, with 10 bases between them. CDR1 MNHEY and CDR2 SMNVEV come from the germline V gene (reference sequence). The CDR3 here is CASMGVNYEQYF. The CDR3 DNA sequence: TGTGCCAGCATGGGAGTAAACTACGAGCAGTACTTC.

The gene calls are TRBV29-1 and TRBJ2-1, with 9 bases lining up with TRBD2. The CDR3 loop spans 13 amino acids. J was trimmed by 4 bases and V by 7 bases; bases with no gene match: 5. Looked up from germline, CDR1 is SQVTM and CDR2 is ANQGSEA. The CDR3 reads CSGGTSGYNEQFF. CDR3 sequence (DNA): TGCAGCGGAGGAACTAGCGGGTACAATGAGCAGTTCTTC.

The V and J genes are TRBV2 and TRBJ1-5; D ambiguous. CDR1 and CDR2 from the germline V gene are SNHLY and FYNNEI. The CDR3 contains 14 residues. With 7 bases removed from V and 2 bases from J, the gap between germline ends came to 12 bases. The CDR3 loop reads CASTGSVGNQPQHF. The DNA of the CDR3 is TGTGCCAGCACAGGATCTGTCGGCAATCAGCCCCAGCATTTT.

The chain has TRBV15 and TRBJ1-1; possible D gene TRBD1, 6 bases. The CDR3 totals 16 residues. Per the germline V gene, CDR1 is LNHNV and CDR2 is YYDKDF (reference sequence). Deletions cut 1 base from V and 4 bases from J, with 16 bases between. The CDR3, as DNA: TGTGCCACCAGCAGAGTGGCGGGGGCGCTGGGCACTGAAGCTTTCTTT. Protein sequence: CATSRVAGALGTEAFF.

This chain joins TRBV2 and TRBJ1-1; TRBD1 aligns across 8 bases. Germline CDR1 is SNHLY and CDR2 is FYNNEI. CDR3 length: 14 residues. V shed 7 bases, J shed 5 bases, and the junction held 9 bases outside the gene matches. In DNA, the CDR3 is TGTGCCAGCAACATCCAGGGGGCAAGAACTGAAGCTTTCTTT. Its protein product is CASNIQGARTEAFF. The variable domain in full, completed from reference TRBV2 and TRBJ1-1, reads EPEVTQTPSHQVTQMGQEVILRCVPISNHLYFYWYRQILGQKVEFLVSFYNNEISEKSEIFDDQFSVERPDGSNFTLKIRSTKLEDSAMYFCASNIQGARTEAFFGQGTRLTVV.

The chain links TRBV7-6 to TRBJ1-5; a weak D match, TRBD1 (5 bases). The CDR3 totals 16 residues. V lost 3 bases and J lost 5, with 17 bases in between. Per germline, CDR1 SGHVS and CDR2 FNYEAQ. Here the CDR3 reads CASSFGLAGRDQPQHF. Written as DNA, the CDR3 is TGTGCCAGCAGCTTCGGTTTGGCGGGGCGGGATCAGCCCCAGCATTTT.

The V call is TRBV6-1, the J call TRBJ1-1; 8 bases map to TRBD1. The CDR3 runs 16 residues. Germline V CDR1 and CDR2: MNHNS, SASEGT. V lost 4 bases, J lost 3 bases, and 10 bases stayed unmatched. CDR3 DNA sequence: TGTGCCAGCAGTGGCTGGGACAGGTTAAAGGACACTGAAGCTTTCTTT. Translating gives CASSGWDRLKDTEAFF.

The chain is built from TRBV6-5 and TRBJ1-1; a possible D gene is TRBD1 (6 bases). Trimming removed 6 bases from V and 6 bases from J, with 17 bases in between. The CDR3 consists of 14 residues. The germline V gene has CDR1 MNHEY and CDR2 SVGAGI. The CDR3 bases are TGTGCCAGCAGCCTTAGTACAAACAGGGCTGAAGCTTTCTTT. Its protein product is CASSLSTNRAEAFF.

V and J are TRBV6-5 and TRBJ1-1; D gene unclear. Trimming cost V 10 bases and J 5 bases, with 17 bases left between them. The CDR3 runs 13 residues. CDR1 is MNHEY, CDR2 SVGAGI, per germline. The chain's CDR3 is CATRGGRGTEAFF. DNA for the CDR3: TGTGCCACTCGAGGCGGCCGAGGGACTGAAGCTTTCTTT.

This sequence joins TRBV7-9 and TRBJ1-4; maybe TRBD1 (5 bases). Germline CDR1 is SEHNR and CDR2 is FQNEAQ (reference sequence). Trimming shortened V by 2 bases and J by 1 base, and 8 bases separated the two germline ends. The CDR3 loop spans 15 amino acids. CDR3 nucleotides: TGTGCCAGCAGCTTATGGGACTTAACTAATGAAAAACTGTTTTTT. This translates into CASSLWDLTNEKLFF.

On this clone itself: Relative to the germline gene, one junction end is altered; a read error may explain this. The chain has TRBV20-1 and TRBJ2-4, with D maybe TRBD2 (5 bases). From germline, CDR1 is DFQATT and CDR2 SNEGSKA (reference sequence). The CDR3 has 8 amino acids. The CDR3 sequence is CSAPSGDF. In DNA form, the CDR3 reads TGCAGTGCCCCTTCCGGGGACTTC.

This clone appeared a single time. This rearrangement joins TRBV7-3 to TRBJ2-1; D perhaps matches TRBD2 (6 bases). V shed 5 bases and J shed 0 bases, with 17 bases lying between them. Germline loops: CDR1 SGHTA, CDR2 FQGTGA. The CDR3 extends over 17 amino acids. Here the CDR3 DNA reads TGTGCCAGCAGCCGAGGAACCGGGAGAAGCTCCTACAATGAGCAGTTCTTC. Protein: CASSRGTGRSSYNEQFF.